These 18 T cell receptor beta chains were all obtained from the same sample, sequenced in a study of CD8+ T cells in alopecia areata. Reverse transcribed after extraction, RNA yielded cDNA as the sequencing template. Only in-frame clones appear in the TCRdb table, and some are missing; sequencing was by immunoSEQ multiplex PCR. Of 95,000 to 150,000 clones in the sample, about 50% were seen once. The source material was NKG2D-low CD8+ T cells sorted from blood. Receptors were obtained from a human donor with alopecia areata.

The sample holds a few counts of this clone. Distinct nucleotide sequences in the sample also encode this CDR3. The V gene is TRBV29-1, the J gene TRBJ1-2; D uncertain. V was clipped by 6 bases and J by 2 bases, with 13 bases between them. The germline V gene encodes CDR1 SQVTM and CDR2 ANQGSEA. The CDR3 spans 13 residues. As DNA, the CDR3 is TGCAGCGTACAGACTGGATCAAACTATGGCTACACCTTC. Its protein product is CSVQTGSNYGYTF.

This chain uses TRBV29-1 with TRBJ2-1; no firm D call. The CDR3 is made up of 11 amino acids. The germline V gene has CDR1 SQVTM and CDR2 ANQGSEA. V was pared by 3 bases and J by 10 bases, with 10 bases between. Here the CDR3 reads CSVDWRGEQFF. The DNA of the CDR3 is TGCAGCGTTGATTGGCGTGGGGAGCAGTTCTTC.

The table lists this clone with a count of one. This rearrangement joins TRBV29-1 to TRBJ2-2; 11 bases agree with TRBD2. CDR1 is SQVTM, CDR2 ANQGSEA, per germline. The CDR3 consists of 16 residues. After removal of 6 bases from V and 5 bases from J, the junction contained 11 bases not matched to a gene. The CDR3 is CSVPTTSGGRTGELFF. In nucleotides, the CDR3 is TGCAGCGTCCCCACAACTAGCGGGGGCAGGACCGGGGAGCTGTTTTTT.

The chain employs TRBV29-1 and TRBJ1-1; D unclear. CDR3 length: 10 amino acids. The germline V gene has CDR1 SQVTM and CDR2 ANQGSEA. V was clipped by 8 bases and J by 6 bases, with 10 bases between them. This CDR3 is CSPFIAEAFF. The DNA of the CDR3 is TGCAGCCCCTTTATCGCTGAAGCTTTCTTT.

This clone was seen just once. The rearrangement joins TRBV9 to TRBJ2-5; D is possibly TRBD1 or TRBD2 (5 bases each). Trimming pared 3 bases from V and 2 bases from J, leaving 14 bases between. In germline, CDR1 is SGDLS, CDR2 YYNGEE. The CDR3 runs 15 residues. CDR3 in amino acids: CASSAGTATQETQYF. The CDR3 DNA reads TGTGCCAGCAGCGCTGGGACGGCTACTCAAGAGACCCAGTACTTC. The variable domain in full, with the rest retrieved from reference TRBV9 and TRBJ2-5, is DSGVTQTPKHLITATGQRVTLRCSPRSGDLSVYWYQQSLDQGLQFLIQYYNGEERAKGNILERFSAQQFPDLHSELNLSSLELGDSALYFCASSAGTATQETQYFGPGTRLLVL.

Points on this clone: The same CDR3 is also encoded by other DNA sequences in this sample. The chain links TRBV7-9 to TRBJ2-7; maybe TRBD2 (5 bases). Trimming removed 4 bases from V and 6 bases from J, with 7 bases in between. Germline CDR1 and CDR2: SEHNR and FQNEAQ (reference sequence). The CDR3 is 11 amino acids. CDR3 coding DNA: TGTGCCAGCAGCTCAGGAGGCGAGCAGTACTTC. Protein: CASSSGGEQYF.

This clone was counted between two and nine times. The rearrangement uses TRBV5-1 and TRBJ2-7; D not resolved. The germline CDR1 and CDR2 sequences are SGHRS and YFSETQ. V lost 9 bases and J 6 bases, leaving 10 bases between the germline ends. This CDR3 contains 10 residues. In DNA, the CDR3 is TGCGCCATCTCCCCCCGCGAGCAGTACTTC. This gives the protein CAISPREQYF.

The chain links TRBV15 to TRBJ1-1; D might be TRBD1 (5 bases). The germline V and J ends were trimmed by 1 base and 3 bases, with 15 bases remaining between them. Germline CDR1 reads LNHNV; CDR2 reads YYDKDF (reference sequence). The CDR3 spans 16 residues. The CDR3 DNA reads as TGTGCCACCAGCAGAGCTCCCGACGGGGGTGACACTGAAGCTTTCTTT. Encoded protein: CATSRAPDGGDTEAFF.

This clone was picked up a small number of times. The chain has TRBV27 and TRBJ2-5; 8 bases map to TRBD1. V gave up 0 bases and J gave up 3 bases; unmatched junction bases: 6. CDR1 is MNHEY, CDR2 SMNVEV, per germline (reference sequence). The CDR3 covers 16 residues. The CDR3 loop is CASSLSRTGSEETQYF. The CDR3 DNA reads TGTGCCAGCAGTTTATCTAGGACAGGGAGTGAAGAGACCCAGTACTTC.

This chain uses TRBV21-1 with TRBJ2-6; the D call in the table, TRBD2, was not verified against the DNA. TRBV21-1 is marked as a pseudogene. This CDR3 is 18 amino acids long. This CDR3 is CASSKPLADGSGANVLTF. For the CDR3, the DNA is TGTGCCAGCAGCAAACCCCTAGCGGATGGCTCTGGGGCCAACGTCCTGACTTTC.

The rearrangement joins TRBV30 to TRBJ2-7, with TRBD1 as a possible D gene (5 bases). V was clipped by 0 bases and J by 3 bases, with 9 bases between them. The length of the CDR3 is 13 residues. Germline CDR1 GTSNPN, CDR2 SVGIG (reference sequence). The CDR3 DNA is TGTGCCTGGAGTGTCCAGGGCTTCTACGAGCAGTACTTC. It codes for CAWSVQGFYEQYF. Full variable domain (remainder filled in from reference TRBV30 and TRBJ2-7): SQTIHQWPATLVQPVGSPLSLECTVEGTSNPNLYWYRQAAGRGLQLLFYSVGIGQISSEVPQNLSASRPQDRQFILSSKKLLLSDSGFYLCAWSVQGFYEQYFGPGTRLTVT.

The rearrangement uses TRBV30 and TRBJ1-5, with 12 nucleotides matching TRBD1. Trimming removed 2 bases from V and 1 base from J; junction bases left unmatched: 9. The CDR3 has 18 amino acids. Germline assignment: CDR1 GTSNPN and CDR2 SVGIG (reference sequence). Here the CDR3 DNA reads TGTGCCTGGAGTTCGGGACAGGGGGCCTTGATGAGCAATCAGCCCCAGCATTTT. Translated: CAWSSGQGALMSNQPQHF.

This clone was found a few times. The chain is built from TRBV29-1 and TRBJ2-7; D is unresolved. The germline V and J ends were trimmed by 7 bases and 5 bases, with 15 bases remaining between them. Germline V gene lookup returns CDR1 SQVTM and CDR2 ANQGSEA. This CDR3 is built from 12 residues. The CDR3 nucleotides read TGCAGCGCCCAAGCTAATGGTAACGAGCAGTACTTC. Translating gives CSAQANGNEQYF.

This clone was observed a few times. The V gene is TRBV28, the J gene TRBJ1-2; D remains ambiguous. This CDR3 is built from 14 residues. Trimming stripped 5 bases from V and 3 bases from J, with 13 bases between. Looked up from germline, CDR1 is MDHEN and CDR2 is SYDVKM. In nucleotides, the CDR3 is TGTGCCAGCAGTCTCCCGCTTTCAGACTATGGCTACACCTTC. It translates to CASSLPLSDYGYTF.

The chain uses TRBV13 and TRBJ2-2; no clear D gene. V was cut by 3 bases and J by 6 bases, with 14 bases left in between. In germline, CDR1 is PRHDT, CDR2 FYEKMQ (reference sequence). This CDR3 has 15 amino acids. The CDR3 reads CASSFIGWAAGELFF. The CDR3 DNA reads TGTGCCAGCAGCTTCATCGGATGGGCCGCCGGGGAGCTGTTTTTT. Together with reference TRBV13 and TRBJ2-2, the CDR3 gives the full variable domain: AAGVIQSPRHLIKEKRETATLKCYPIPRHDTVYWYQQGPGQDPQFLISFYEKMQSDKGSIPDRFSAQQFSDYHSELNMSSLELGDSALYFCASSFIGWAAGELFFGEGSRLTVL.

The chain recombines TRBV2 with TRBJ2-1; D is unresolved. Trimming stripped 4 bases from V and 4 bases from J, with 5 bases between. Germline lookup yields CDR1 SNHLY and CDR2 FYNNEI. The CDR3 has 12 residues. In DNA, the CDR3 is TGTGCCAGCAGTGGAGGTTACAATGAGCAGTTCTTC. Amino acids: CASSGGYNEQFF.

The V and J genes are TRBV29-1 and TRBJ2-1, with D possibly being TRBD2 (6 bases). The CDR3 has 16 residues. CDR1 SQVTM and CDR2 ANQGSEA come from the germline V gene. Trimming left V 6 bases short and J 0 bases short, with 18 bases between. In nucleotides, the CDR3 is TGCAGCGTAGCGGGCGCCGCTGGGCCCTCCTACAATGAGCAGTTCTTC. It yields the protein CSVAGAAGPSYNEQFF.

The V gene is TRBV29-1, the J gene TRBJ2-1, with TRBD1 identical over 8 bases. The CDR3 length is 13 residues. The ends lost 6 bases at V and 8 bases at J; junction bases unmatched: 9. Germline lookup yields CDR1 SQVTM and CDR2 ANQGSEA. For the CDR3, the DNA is TGCAGCGTCAAACAGGGGGTTAGCTATGAGCAGTTCTTC. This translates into CSVKQGVSYEQFF.